A single sample gave rise to the 21 T cell receptor beta chains below, sequenced in a study of blood T cell repertoires in COVID-19. Some clones are missing from TCRdb's copy, which holds only in-frame ones; the method was immunoSEQ multiplex PCR. Of about 77,000 clones in the sample, less than 85% were seen once. The specimen sequenced was peripheral blood. All receptors come from a man aged 65 to 79 with active or convalescent COVID-19.

The rearrangement joins TRBV2 to TRBJ2-7; 8 bases map to TRBD1. V lost 11 bases, J lost 3 bases, and 9 bases stayed unmatched. There are 13 residues in the CDR3. Germline V lookup: CDR1 SNHLY, CDR2 FYNNEI. The CDR3 DNA sequence: TGTGCCCTTGCGGGAACAGGGGGCTACGAGCAGTACTTC. This encodes CALAGTGGYEQYF.

This chain links TRBV9 with TRBJ2-3; 7 bases map to TRBD1. Germline CDR1 reads SGDLS; CDR2 reads YYNGEE. V was pared by 4 bases and J by 2 bases, with 10 bases of the junction left unmatched. The CDR3 consists of 16 residues. CDR3 coding DNA: TGTGCCAGCAGCTCCACACCGGGACAGCTCACAGATACGCAGTATTTT. It translates to CASSSTPGQLTDTQYF.

This clone was recorded only once. This rearrangement joins TRBV2 to TRBJ1-2; the match to TRBD1 covers 7 bases. V dropped 5 bases and J dropped 2; count of bases not matched to a gene: 11. The germline CDR1 and CDR2 sequences are SNHLY and FYNNEI. The CDR3 loop spans 16 amino acids. The CDR3 protein is CASSQDRPIGNYGYTF. CDR3 DNA sequence: TGTGCCAGCAGTCAGGACAGGCCTATAGGCAACTATGGCTACACCTTC.

The chain is built from TRBV6-5 and TRBJ1-5; TRBD1 aligns across 9 bases. V shed 6 bases and J 4 bases; nucleotides not matched to a gene: 7. This CDR3 is 15 amino acids long. Germline CDR1 and CDR2: MNHEY and SVGAGI. The CDR3 loop reads CASRGTGSDNQPQHF. The CDR3, as DNA: TGTGCCAGCAGGGGGACAGGGTCGGATAATCAGCCCCAGCATTTT.

V and J are TRBV6-5 and TRBJ2-5, with D possibly matching TRBD1 (6 bases). Germline loops: CDR1 MNHEY, CDR2 SVGAGI. Trimming cost V 3 bases and J 2 bases, with 13 bases left between them. This CDR3 region has 15 residues. CDR3: CASSYSSGAQETQYF. The CDR3 DNA sequence: TGTGCCAGCAGTTATTCCTCAGGGGCGCAAGAGACCCAGTACTTC.

The CDR3: CASSPTGGSYNEQFF. CDR3 in DNA: TGTGCCAGCTCACCCACAGGGGGATCCTACAATGAGCAGTTCTTC. The chain joins TRBV18 to TRBJ2-1, with 8 bases identical to TRBD1. Per germline, CDR1 KGHSH and CDR2 LQKENI. Trimming took 3 bases from V and 1 from J; bases not matched to a gene: 2. CDR3 length: 15 amino acids.

The chain links TRBV13 to TRBJ2-7; 10 positions match TRBD1. Trimming removed 4 bases from V and 4 bases from J; junction bases left unmatched: 10. The CDR3 contains 16 residues. Germline CDR1 PRHDT, CDR2 FYEKMQ (reference sequence). The CDR3 region is CASSWRGQGRKYEQYF. The CDR3 region has the DNA TGTGCCAGCAGCTGGAGGGGACAGGGGAGGAAGTACGAGCAGTACTTC.

This clone has just one count. CDR3 sequence reads: CASSLGGARGNTIYF. CDR3 in DNA: TGCGCCAGCAGTTTAGGGGGCGCCAGGGGAAACACCATATATTTT. V and J are TRBV5-1 and TRBJ1-3; TRBD1 agrees at 7 bases. Unmatched junction bases numbered 9, after V lost 5 bases and J lost 4 bases. Germline loops: CDR1 SGHRS, CDR2 YFSETQ. This CDR3 contains 15 residues. Based on the CDR3 plus reference TRBV5-1 and TRBJ1-3, the full variable domain is KAGVTQTPRYLIKTRGQQVTLSCSPISGHRSVSWYQQTPGQGLQFLFEYFSETQRNKGNFPGRFSGRQFSNSRSEMNVSTLELGDSALYLCASSLGGARGNTIYFGEGSWLTVV.

The chain has TRBV2 and TRBJ2-5; 13 positions agree with TRBD2. CDR3 length: 15 amino acids. From germline, CDR1 is SNHLY and CDR2 FYNNEI. With V trimmed by 5 bases and J by 5 bases, 5 bases remained unmatched. The CDR3, as DNA: TGTGCCAGCAGTATTACTAGCGGGGGGGCGGAGACCCAGTACTTC. Encoded protein: CASSITSGGAETQYF. The variable domain in full, completed from reference TRBV2 and TRBJ2-5, reads EPEVTQTPSHQVTQMGQEVILRCVPISNHLYFYWYRQILGQKVEFLVSFYNNEISEKSEIFDDQFSVERPDGSNFTLKIRSTKLEDSAMYFCASSITSGGAETQYFGPGTRLLVL.

The genes are TRBV5-1 and TRBJ1-3, with 8 positions matching TRBD1. Looked up from germline, CDR1 is SGHRS and CDR2 is YFSETQ. V gave up 6 bases and J gave up 0 bases; unmatched junction bases: 8. This CDR3 is built from 16 residues. This CDR3 is CASKRTGWDSGNTIYF. The DNA for the CDR3 is TGCGCCAGCAAACGGACAGGGTGGGACTCTGGAAACACCATATATTTT.

V and J are TRBV3-1 (or the pseudogene TRBV3-2) and TRBJ1-5; D remains ambiguous. Trimming pared 0 bases from V and 6 bases from J, leaving 9 bases between. Germline lookup yields CDR1 LGHDT and CDR2 YNNKEL (reference sequence). The CDR3 is 14 residues long. The CDR3 DNA sequence: TGTGCCAGCAGCCAAGATACAGTCAGTCAGCCCCAGCATTTT. Its translation: CASSQDTVSQPQHF.

This clone was observed at least ten times. The chain has TRBV28 and TRBJ1-5; D may be TRBD1 (5 bases). The V end lost 3 bases, the J end lost 4 bases, and 13 bases lay between the germline ends. The CDR3 has 15 amino acids. CDR1 is MDHEN, CDR2 SYDVKM, per germline. The DNA for the CDR3 is TGTGCCAGCAGTTTCATACAGGTCAAGAATCAGCCCCAGCATTTT. This encodes CASSFIQVKNQPQHF.

The chain joins TRBV4-1 to TRBJ1-1, with D hard to call. V lost 4 bases and J 2 bases, leaving 17 bases between the germline ends. From germline, CDR1 is MGHRA and CDR2 YSYEKL. The CDR3 runs 16 residues. The CDR3 DNA reads TGCGCCAGCAGCCCCGGTGGTGGAAACTACAACACTGAAGCTTTCTTT. This gives the protein CASSPGGGNYNTEAFF.

This clone has at least ten counts. This chain joins TRBV29-1 and TRBJ1-1; no firm D call. The CDR3 totals 14 residues. V was pared by 6 bases and J by 3 bases, with 17 bases between. The germline CDR1 and CDR2 sequences are SQVTM and ANQGSEA. The CDR3 DNA follows: TGCAGCGTACTCCGGGTGTCCGAGGACACTGAAGCTTTCTTT. Its protein product is CSVLRVSEDTEAFF.

This clone occurred many times. The rearrangement joins TRBV6-5 to TRBJ2-7; no firm D call. V was clipped by 6 bases and J by 6 bases, with 15 bases between them. CDR3 length: 13 amino acids. The germline V gene encodes CDR1 MNHEY and CDR2 SVGAGI. This chain's CDR3 is CASSDSLTGEQYF. As DNA, the CDR3 is TGTGCCAGCAGCGACTCCCTAACGGGCGAGCAGTACTTC.

J is TRBJ2-1 and V is TRBV18; a possible D gene is TRBD2 (7 bases). CDR3 size: 15 residues. Trimming left V 0 bases short and J 10 bases short, with 16 bases between. Germline V lookup: CDR1 KGHSH, CDR2 LQKENI. Here the CDR3 DNA reads TGTGCCAGCTCACCACCGAATCGGGGGGCCGGAGAGCAGTTCTTC. As protein: CASSPPNRGAGEQFF.

The chain is built from TRBV5-4 and TRBJ2-1; no firm D call. Looked up from germline, CDR1 is SGHNT and CDR2 is YYREEE (reference sequence). The CDR3 is made up of 15 amino acids. Deletions cut 5 bases from V and 6 bases from J, with 18 bases between. The CDR3 nucleotides read TGTGCCAGCAGTAGCCGACCCTCGCCGGGCAATGAGCAGTTCTTC. Protein sequence: CASSSRPSPGNEQFF.

This sequence joins TRBV5-1 and TRBJ2-2, with D perhaps matching TRBD2 (6 bases). V lost 2 bases and J lost 4, with 12 bases in between. There are 15 residues in the CDR3. The germline V gene has CDR1 SGHRS and CDR2 YFSETQ. CDR3 sequence reads: CASSLNGGVTGELFF. DNA of the CDR3: TGCGCCAGCAGCTTAAACGGGGGTGTCACCGGGGAGCTGTTTTTT.

The chain's CDR3 is CASSLDTSGGGDTQYF. The CDR3, as DNA: TGTGCCAGCAGCTTGGATACGAGCGGGGGTGGAGATACGCAGTATTTT. The chain joins TRBV5-4 to TRBJ2-3; 8 bases map to TRBD2. CDR1 is SGHNT and CDR2 is YYREEE in the germline V gene (reference sequence). This CDR3 has 16 amino acids. Trimming took 0 bases from V and 5 from J; bases not matched to a gene: 8.

V usage is TRBV30 and J usage is TRBJ1-2; 7 nucleotides line up with TRBD1. The V segment lost 0 bases and the J segment 1 base; nucleotides outside the gene matches: 11. The length of the CDR3 is 17 residues. Germline V gene lookup returns CDR1 GTSNPN and CDR2 SVGIG (reference sequence). The CDR3 nucleotides read TGTGCCTGGAGTGTACCGGGACAGAGTTCCGTTAACTATGGCTACACCTTC. Translation: CAWSVPGQSSVNYGYTF. The variable domain in full, completed from reference TRBV30 and TRBJ1-2, reads SQTIHQWPATLVQPVGSPLSLECTVEGTSNPNLYWYRQAAGRGLQLLFYSVGIGQISSEVPQNLSASRPQDRQFILSSKKLLLSDSGFYLCAWSVPGQSSVNYGYTFGSGTRLTVV.

The gene calls are TRBV11-1 and TRBJ2-3; possible D gene TRBD2, 5 bases. CDR1 SGHAT and CDR2 FQDESV come from the germline V gene (reference sequence). Trimming stripped 0 bases from V and 3 bases from J, with 10 bases between. This CDR3 spans 15 amino acids. Here the CDR3 reads CASSLAGDRTDTQYF. DNA for the CDR3: TGTGCCAGCAGCTTAGCCGGGGATCGGACAGATACGCAGTATTTT.